This is a list of T cell receptor beta chains from one sample in a study of OX40 agonist ivuxolimab in advanced cancers. The assay was immunoSEQ multiplex PCR, and TCRdb's table has in-frame clones only and misses some. Of 50,000 to 70,000 clones listed, around 89% are singletons. The source material was CD4+ or CD8+ T cells sorted from blood, sampled in a trial of the OX40 agonist ivuxolimab. These receptors originate from an adult with an advanced solid tumor such as melanoma, head and neck, liver or kidney cancer. CDR3s include the opening cysteine and the closing phenylalanine or tryptophan. The order of the fields is V gene, J gene, D gene, clone size, CDR3 DNA, CDR3 protein. A D gene is named only where the DNA matches it firmly. Only some rows state a clone size, as once, few, many or a class for expanded clones.

>TRBV4-1|TRBJ2-2|.|.
TGCGCCAGCAGCCAAGAGGCAGGGAGAAACACCGGGGAGCTGTTTTTT
CASSQEAGRNTGELFF
>TRBV11-3|TRBJ2-7|TRBD1|.
TGTGCCAGCAGCTTTGGACTCGGGACAGGTCCTTACGAGCAGTACTTC
CASSFGLGTGPYEQYF
>TRBV5-6|TRBJ1-2|TRBD1|.
TGTGCCAGCAGCACACCCGGGACAGGGGATTTTTACACCTTC
CASSTPGTGDFYTF
>TRBV5-1|TRBJ2-7|TRBD2|.
TGCGCCAGCAGCCCGGGACTACTCTACGAGCAGTACTTC
CASSPGLLYEQYF
>TRBV7-7|TRBJ2-1|TRBD2|.
TGTGCCAGCAGCTTAGGTGGGACTAGTGGCTACAATGAGCAGTTCTTC
CASSLGGTSGYNEQFF
>TRBV27|TRBJ1-5|.|few
TGTGCCAGCAGTTTGGCCGGTCTTGGGCCCCAGCATTTT
CASSLAGLGPQHF
>TRBV10-1|TRBJ2-7|.|once
TGCGCCAGCAGTGAGGGAAGCGAGCAGTACTTC
CASSEGSEQYF
>TRBV27|TRBJ2-7|.|.
TGTGCCAGCAGTCCCCAGGGAGGTTACGAGCAGTACTTC
CASSPQGGYEQYF
>TRBV27|TRBJ2-5|.|.
TGTGCCAGCAGGGGACAAGGGGGACAAGAGACCCAGTACTTC
CASRGQGGQETQYF
>TRBV5-1|TRBJ1-2|.|.
TGCGCCAGCAGCTTATCCAAGGCAAATGGCTACACCTTC
CASSLSKANGYTF
>TRBV27|TRBJ2-5|.|once
TGTGCCAGCAGTTTTGCACCTCTGGAGTTCGGGGAGACCCAGTACTTC
CASSFAPLEFGETQYF
>TRBV7-9|TRBJ1-4|TRBD1|.
TGTGCCAGCAGCGCCGGGGACAGGGGGCTTTTTGAAAAACTGTTTTTT
CASSAGDRGLFEKLFF
>TRBV5-1|TRBJ2-1|TRBD2|medium-sized
TGCGCCAGCAGCTTGGTGGGACTAGTCAATGAGCAGTTCTTC
CASSLVGLVNEQFF
>TRBV27|TRBJ1-3|.|.
TGTGCCAGCAGTTTAAGGGGGACTGGAAACACCATATATTTT
CASSLRGTGNTIYF
>TRBV6-4|TRBJ2-1|.|.
TGTGCCAGCAGTGACAGGGGGTCTTACAATGAGCAGTTCTTC
CASSDRGSYNEQFF
>TRBV13|TRBJ1-2|.|once
TGTGCTAGCAGCTTCCTTTCCCATAACTATGGCTACACCTTC
CASSFLSHNYGYTF
>TRBV27|TRBJ2-1|.|.
TGTGCCAGCAGTTTAGGGGGCCTCAGCTCCTACAATGAGCAGTTCTTC
CASSLGGLSSYNEQFF
>TRBV11-1|TRBJ2-5|.|once
TGTGCCAGCAGCTTACGAGGAAATTCCGAGACCCAGTACTTC
CASSLRGNSETQYF
>TRBV30|TRBJ1-1|TRBD1|.
TGTGCCTCCACAGGGGACACTGAAGCTTTCTTT
CASTGDTEAFF
>TRBV7-9|TRBJ1-1|TRBD1|.
TGTGCCAGCACCCACCCCGACAGGGGCACTGAAGCTTTCTTT
CASTHPDRGTEAFF
>TRBV10-2|TRBJ2-1|TRBD2|.
TGCGCCAGCAGAGGACTAGCGGGGGGGATTAGCTCCTACAATGAGCAGTTCTTC
CASRGLAGGISSYNEQFF
>TRBV4-2|TRBJ2-3|TRBD2|.
TGTGCCAGCAGCCAGGATAGCGGGGACACAGATACGCAGTATTTT
CASSQDSGDTDTQYF